Reported below is one TCR beta chain. These data originate in a study of T cell responses to AZD1222 COVID-19 vaccine. Turning to the study itself: Timing groups of about 4 and about 12 weeks for second doses were pooled.

Sequenced by immunoSEQ multiplex PCR; TCRdb stores in-frame clones only, minus some. The data show 150,000 to 200,000 clones, around 94% seen once. CDR3 size: 18 residues. J gave up 0 bases and V 6 bases, and 11 bases lay outside the gene matches. The germline gives CDR1 LGHNT, CDR2 FRNRAP. The specimen comprised peripheral blood, sampled on day 0 of AZD1222 vaccination. This chain uses TRBV12-5 with TRBJ2-7; 13 positions agree with TRBD2. The TCR originated in an adult in good health. CDR3 residues: CASGSTSGRPPPSYEQYF. The CDR3 bases are TGTGCTAGTGGGTCGACTAGCGGGAGGCCTCCCCCCTCCTACGAGCAGTACTTC.